This T cell receptor (beta chain) stems from a study of cytomegalovirus exposure and HLA in healthy donors. Whole-study findings and limits: Sequences of the TCR beta chain were said to predict the HLA-A and HLA-B alleles of most subjects accurately. The study labeled 180 or so TCR beta chains cytomegalovirus-associated. Later analysis associated a missense DCLRE1C variant with TCR beta V- and J-gene trimming.

With regard to this clone: Its matching antigen is unknown.

V was clipped by 5 bases and J by 7 bases; unmatched bases: 12. Germline V gives CDR1 SGHAT, CDR2 FQNNGV. The CDR3 has 16 amino acids. The study ran its PCR with 60 Vbeta and 13 Jbeta primers. Sequencing used immunoSEQ multiplex PCR; TCRdb keeps in-frame clones, though not all of them. The sample records over 85,000 clones, over 65% being singletons. This sequence joins TRBV11-2 and TRBJ2-2, with 8 bases aligning to TRBD2. This sequence was found in a man aged 35-49 years in good health and CMV-seronegative. The sequencing input was PBMCs. CDR3 sequence (DNA): TGTGCCAGCAGCACCCCAGCGGGGGCCCAGGGCGGGGAGCTGTTTTTT. It is translated as CASSTPAGAQGGELFF.